A selection of T cell receptor beta chains follows, all from one sample in a study of blood T cell repertoires in COVID-19. Assay: immunoSEQ multiplex PCR; the TCRdb copy retains only in-frame clones and omits some. Seen here are approximately 52,000 clones, roughly 90% observed once, and the top ten hold approximately 3%. The specimen sequenced was peripheral blood. Receptor source: a man between 50 and 59 years old with acute or convalescent COVID-19. The CDR3 runs from the conserved cysteine through the conserved F or W. D genes are given only for firm matches. Clone sizes are given selectively: once, few, many, or a class where the clone is expanded.

CDR3: CASSPVGGNYGYTF
DNA: TGCGCCAGCAGCCCGGTCGGGGGGAACTATGGCTACACCTTC
V: TRBV5-1
size: .
D: .
J: TRBJ1-2

CDR3: CASSSLAGGLGNEQFF
DNA: TGCGCCAGCAGCTCCCTAGCGGGGGGGCTCGGCAATGAGCAGTTCTTC
V: TRBV5-1
size: .
D: TRBD2
J: TRBJ2-1

CDR3: CASSPNSIGTSTDTQYF
DNA: TGTGCCAGCTCACCCAATTCCATCGGGACTAGCACAGATACGCAGTATTTT
V: TRBV18
size: .
D: .
J: TRBJ2-3

CDR3: CASRSTGLSYEQYF
DNA: TGTGCCAGCAGGTCGACAGGCCTCTCCTACGAGCAGTACTTC
V: TRBV6-5
size: once
D: .
J: TRBJ2-7

CDR3: CASESGREPQHF
DNA: TGTGCCTCAGAGTCGGGTCGGGAGCCCCAGCATTTT
V: TRBV6-5
size: once
D: .
J: TRBJ1-5

CDR3: CASSRQTDTQYF
DNA: TGTGCCAGCAGCCGACAGACGGATACGCAGTATTTT
V: TRBV9
size: once
D: .
J: TRBJ2-3

CDR3: CASSGPRSSGNTIYF
DNA: TGTGCCAGCAGCGGGCCCCGTAGCTCTGGAAACACCATATATTTT
V: TRBV5-4
size: .
D: .
J: TRBJ1-3

CDR3: CASSRTSGGYTDTQYF
DNA: TGCGCCAGCAGCCGGACTAGCGGGGGATACACAGATACGCAGTATTTT
V: TRBV10-1
size: .
D: TRBD2
J: TRBJ2-3

CDR3: CASMAGGPAGELFF
DNA: TGTGCCAGCATGGCGGGGGGGCCGGCCGGGGAGCTGTTTTTT
V: TRBV6-8
size: .
D: TRBD2
J: TRBJ2-2

CDR3: CASRVAGGNNEQFF
DNA: TGTGCCAGCAGAGTAGCAGGGGGAAACAATGAGCAGTTCTTC
V: TRBV2
size: .
D: TRBD1
J: TRBJ2-1

CDR3: CASSSPSGGYQETQYF
DNA: TGTGCCAGCAGCTCCCCTAGCGGGGGGTACCAAGAGACCCAGTACTTC
V: TRBV11-2
size: .
D: TRBD2
J: TRBJ2-5

CDR3: CASSVSTGSYNEQFF
DNA: TGTGCCAGCAGTGTCTCGACAGGGTCATACAATGAGCAGTTCTTC
V: TRBV6-4
size: .
D: TRBD1
J: TRBJ2-1

CDR3: CASSEGTGGSWEQYF
DNA: TGTGCCAGCAGCGAGGGGACAGGGGGATCATGGGAGCAGTACTTC
V: TRBV5-4
size: .
D: TRBD1
J: TRBJ2-7

CDR3: CASSLGLDITDTQYF
DNA: TGTGCCAGCAGCCTAGGGCTAGATATCACAGATACGCAGTATTTT
V: TRBV11-3
size: .
D: .
J: TRBJ2-3

CDR3: CASTPTSGGPGRTQYF
DNA: TGCGCCAGCACCCCCACTAGCGGGGGGCCCGGACGGACCCAGTACTTC
V: TRBV5-1
size: .
D: TRBD2
J: TRBJ2-5

CDR3: CASSETGPIYGYTF
DNA: TGCGCCAGCAGTGAAACAGGGCCGATCTATGGCTACACCTTC
V: TRBV10-2
size: .
D: .
J: TRBJ1-2

CDR3: CASSLIGGPTDTQYF
DNA: TGTGCCAGCAGCTTGATCGGGGGACCCACAGATACGCAGTATTTT
V: TRBV5-6
size: .
D: .
J: TRBJ2-3

CDR3: CASSYDRSSYNEQFF
DNA: TGTGCCAGCAGTTACGACAGGAGCTCCTACAATGAGCAGTTCTTC
V: TRBV6-5
size: .
D: .
J: TRBJ2-1

CDR3: CASSPTDTYEQYF
DNA: TGTGCCAGCTCACCCACAGATACCTACGAGCAGTACTTC
V: TRBV18
size: .
D: .
J: TRBJ2-7

CDR3: CASRSSGGANEQFF
DNA: TGTGCCAGCAGATCAAGCGGGGGGGCCAATGAGCAGTTCTTC
V: TRBV2
size: .
D: TRBD2
J: TRBJ2-1

CDR3: CASTGLAGGPIVEQYF
DNA: TGTGCCAGTACAGGACTAGCGGGGGGGCCCATCGTCGAGCAGTACTTC
V: TRBV19
size: .
D: TRBD2
J: TRBJ2-7

CDR3: CASSPQTGVKSGYTF
DNA: TGTGCCAGTAGTCCCCAGACAGGGGTGAAGTCAGGCTACACCTTC
V: TRBV19
size: .
D: TRBD1
J: TRBJ1-2

CDR3: CASSDRLSTEAFF
DNA: TGTGCCAGCTCCGACAGGTTGAGCACTGAAGCTTTCTTT
V: TRBV18
size: .
D: .
J: TRBJ1-1

CDR3: CSVVKFAGGYEQYF
DNA: TGCAGCGTAGTAAAATTCGCCGGGGGCTACGAGCAGTACTTC
V: TRBV29-1
size: few
D: .
J: TRBJ2-7

CDR3: CASSPGPVSTDTQYF
DNA: TGCGCCAGCAGCCCTGGGCCAGTTAGCACAGATACGCAGTATTTT
V: TRBV5-1
size: .
D: .
J: TRBJ2-3

CDR3: CASSLAGGPSYNEQFF
DNA: TGTGCCAGCAGCTTAGCGGGGGGGCCCTCCTACAATGAGCAGTTCTTC
V: TRBV7-2
size: .
D: .
J: TRBJ2-1

CDR3: CGATGGQGEGYTF
DNA: TGCGGCGCAACAGGGGGCCAAGGTGAAGGCTACACCTTC
V: TRBV29-1
size: .
D: TRBD1
J: TRBJ1-2

CDR3: CASSEFRDSSYEQYF
DNA: TGTGCCAGCAGTGAATTCAGAGACAGCTCCTACGAGCAGTACTTC
V: TRBV6-1
size: .
D: .
J: TRBJ2-7

CDR3: CASSLGLESDTQYF
DNA: TGCGCCAGCAGCTTGGGACTAGAATCAGATACGCAGTATTTT
V: TRBV5-1
size: once
D: .
J: TRBJ2-3

CDR3: CASSLLGGNTEAFF
DNA: TGTGCCAGCAGCTTATTAGGGGGGAACACTGAAGCTTTCTTT
V: TRBV7-2
size: .
D: .
J: TRBJ1-1

CDR3: CAGEGGLNNEQFF
DNA: TGCGCCGGCGAGGGTGGGCTCAACAATGAGCAGTTCTTC
V: TRBV23-1
size: .
D: .
J: TRBJ2-1

CDR3: CASSYRREGEYGYTF
DNA: TGTGCCAGCAGTTACCGCCGGGAGGGGGAATATGGCTACACCTTC
V: TRBV2
size: once
D: .
J: TRBJ1-2

CDR3: CASSPGTSGTQETQYF
DNA: TGTGCCAGCAGCCCCGGGACTAGCGGAACCCAAGAGACCCAGTACTTC
V: TRBV7-6
size: .
D: TRBD2
J: TRBJ2-5

CDR3: CASSMTTGNTIYF
DNA: TGTGCCAGCAGTATGACAACTGGAAACACCATATATTTT
V: TRBV6-5
size: .
D: .
J: TRBJ1-3

CDR3: CASVRRRVPYEQYF
DNA: TGTGCCAGCGTGAGACGGAGAGTACCCTACGAGCAGTACTTC
V: TRBV21-1
size: .
D: .
J: TRBJ2-7

CDR3: CASSQQGGYTF
DNA: TGTGCCAGCTCGCAGCAGGGTGGCTACACCTTC
V: TRBV18
size: .
D: .
J: TRBJ1-2

CDR3: CASPSPPSGGAVTDTQYF
DNA: TGTGCCAGCCCCTCTCCCCCTAGCGGGGGGGCCGTGACAGATACGCAGTATTTT
V: TRBV5-8
size: .
D: TRBD2
J: TRBJ2-3

CDR3: CASSIGLGEQYF
DNA: TGTGCCAGTAGTATAGGACTGGGCGAGCAGTACTTC
V: TRBV19
size: .
D: .
J: TRBJ2-7

CDR3: CATSDLVAGGTHEQFF
DNA: TGTGCCACCAGTGACCTTGTTGCGGGGGGTACGCATGAGCAGTTCTTC
V: TRBV24-1
size: .
D: TRBD2
J: TRBJ2-1

CDR3: CAISEGSQGDGYGYTF
DNA: TGTGCCATCAGTGAAGGGTCCCAGGGGGATGGCTATGGCTACACCTTC
V: TRBV10-3
size: .
D: TRBD1
J: TRBJ1-2

CDR3: CASSSVGGSSSYNEQFF
DNA: TGTGCCAGCAGCTCCGTCGGGGGATCGAGCTCCTACAATGAGCAGTTCTTC
V: TRBV7-6
size: .
D: .
J: TRBJ2-1

CDR3: CAWTSLMGLNEQYF
DNA: TGTGCCTGGACCAGTTTGATGGGACTTAACGAGCAGTACTTC
V: TRBV30
size: .
D: .
J: TRBJ2-7

CDR3: CASSIPGQGNYGYTF
DNA: TGTGCCAGTAGTATCCCGGGACAGGGGAACTATGGCTACACCTTC
V: TRBV19
size: .
D: TRBD1
J: TRBJ1-2

CDR3: CASSFAGPYNEQFF
DNA: TGTGCCAGCAGCTTCGCGGGGCCTTACAATGAGCAGTTCTTC
V: TRBV7-2
size: .
D: .
J: TRBJ2-1

CDR3: CASSLNRGLEQYF
DNA: TGTGCCAGCAGCCTCAACAGGGGGCTCGAGCAGTACTTC
V: TRBV7-6
size: .
D: TRBD1
J: TRBJ2-7

CDR3: CASSLQGVRTEAFF
DNA: TGTGCCAGCTCACTGCAGGGGGTAAGGACTGAAGCTTTCTTT
V: TRBV18
size: .
D: TRBD1
J: TRBJ1-1

CDR3: CASSQDGSGNYGYTF
DNA: TGTGCCAGCAGCCAAGACGGATCGGGTAACTATGGCTACACCTTC
V: TRBV3-1/TRBV3-2
size: .
D: .
J: TRBJ1-2

CDR3: CATTTATGELFF
DNA: TGTGCCACCACTACAGCTACCGGGGAGCTGTTTTTT
V: TRBV24-1
size: .
D: .
J: TRBJ2-2

CDR3: CASSFDRGNTEAFF
DNA: TGTGCCAGCAGTTTTGACAGGGGGAACACTGAAGCTTTCTTT
V: TRBV6-5
size: .
D: TRBD1
J: TRBJ1-1

CDR3: CASSLLAGGKDTQYF
DNA: TGTGCCAGCAGCCTCTTAGCGGGGGGGAAGGATACGCAGTATTTT
V: TRBV4-2
size: .
D: TRBD2
J: TRBJ2-3

CDR3: CATSIGGSYEQYF
DNA: TGTGCCACCTCGATCGGGGGGTCTTACGAGCAGTACTTC
V: TRBV12-3/TRBV12-4
size: .
D: TRBD2
J: TRBJ2-7

CDR3: CASSQDRGPNQHTEAFF
DNA: TGCGCCAGCAGCCAAGACAGGGGGCCGAATCAACACACTGAAGCTTTCTTT
V: TRBV5-1
size: .
D: TRBD1
J: TRBJ1-1

CDR3: CASSQGHGYTF
DNA: TGTGCCAGCAGCCAGGGGCATGGCTACACCTTC
V: TRBV3-1/TRBV3-2
size: .
D: .
J: TRBJ1-2

CDR3: CASSGTSQSTDTQYF
DNA: TGCGCCAGCAGCGGTACTAGCCAATCCACAGATACGCAGTATTTT
V: TRBV5-1
size: .
D: .
J: TRBJ2-3